Shown below are 13 T cell receptor beta chains from a single sample sequenced in a study of spatial heterogeneity in lung cancer. Via MiXCR, TCRdb re-called the 5' RACE reads, giving one row per CDR3 protein. The table records roughly 70,000 distinct CDR3 sequences, approximately 8.9% of them present only once. Time point: blood at routine non-recurrence follow-up after resection. The sample consisted of PBMCs, taken at follow-up. All receptors derive from a female donor with early-stage non-small cell lung cancer.

This clonotype was counted ten times or more. The V and J genes are TRBV10-2 and TRBJ2-7; TRBD2 agrees at 11 bases. Trimming at V came to 4 bases and at J to 5 bases, leaving 4 bases not matched to a gene. Germline CDR1 and CDR2: WSHSY and SAAADI. This CDR3 is 14 amino acids long. CDR3 residues: CASSGTSGSHEQYF. CDR3 bases: TGCGCCAGCAGTGGGACTAGCGGGTCCCACGAGCAGTACTTC.

V gene TRBV27 combines with J gene TRBJ2-5; 12 nucleotides line up with TRBD2. The CDR3 has 17 amino acids. CDR1 and CDR2 (germline): MNHEY, SMNVEV (reference sequence). Germline trimming cut 5 bases from V and 1 base from J; bases unmatched to any gene: 8. The CDR3 spells CASSLRTSGNLQETQYF. The CDR3 DNA sequence: TGTGCCAGCAGTCTCAGGACTAGCGGGAACCTCCAAGAGACCCAGTACTTC.

This clonotype was seen only a few times. This rearrangement joins TRBV5-5 to TRBJ2-7, with TRBD2 identical over 13 bases. The CDR3 sequence is 14 residues long. Germline-derived CDR1 and CDR2 are SGHKS and YYEKEE (reference sequence). V was pared by 4 bases and J by 7 bases, with 5 bases of the junction left unmatched. For the CDR3, the DNA is TGTGCCAGCAGCGAATGGACTAGCGGGGGAGAGCAGTACTTC. Amino acid sequence: CASSEWTSGGEQYF.

In regard to this clonotype: This may stem from a read error, because a much larger clone lies one nucleotide away. The CDR3 nucleotides are TGTGCCAGCTCAGACGGGGGTCAGCCCCAGCATTTT. This translates into CASSDGGQPQHF. The V and J genes are TRBV18 and TRBJ1-5, with a weak D call TRBD1 (5 bases). Germline V gene lookup returns CDR1 KGHSH and CDR2 LQKENI. V was clipped by 5 bases and J by 6 bases, with 8 bases between them. The CDR3 runs 12 residues.

There are many counts of this clonotype. V gene TRBV20-1 combines with J gene TRBJ1-1, with D possibly matching TRBD1 (5 bases). CDR3 length equals 12 residues. Trimming removed 6 bases from V and 5 bases from J, with 13 bases in between. From germline, CDR1 is DFQATT and CDR2 SNEGSKA (reference sequence). CDR3: CSAIGGRTEAFF. DNA of the CDR3: TGCAGTGCAATCGGGGGGAGGACTGAAGCTTTCTTT.

At least ten counts were recorded for this clonotype. J is TRBJ2-2 and V is TRBV28; 9 nucleotides match TRBD1. This CDR3 is built from 20 residues. J lost 1 base, V lost 6 bases, and 18 bases had no gene match. Germline lookup yields CDR1 MDHEN and CDR2 SYDVKM. The CDR3 here is CASSRTGGYTLLRNTGELFF. The DNA of the CDR3 is TGTGCCAGCAGCAGAACAGGGGGCTACACATTACTACGGAACACCGGGGAGCTGTTTTTT.

This clonotype has at least ten counts. This chain links TRBV10-2 with TRBJ2-5, with 9 bases identical to TRBD2. CDR1 is WSHSY, CDR2 SAAADI, per germline. V was clipped by 3 bases and J by 4 bases; unmatched bases: 0. The CDR3 length is 13 residues. CDR3 sequence reads: CASSELAGETQYF. CDR3 sequence (DNA): TGCGCCAGCAGTGAACTAGCGGGAGAGACCCAGTACTTC.

With regard to this clonotype: A read error is possible here, since a much larger clone lies one base away. The chain couples TRBV28 to TRBJ1-2; maybe TRBD1 (5 bases). Trimming pared 11 bases from V and 2 bases from J, leaving 24 bases between. Germline CDR1 reads MDHEN; CDR2 reads SYDVKM. The CDR3 has 16 amino acids. CDR3 nucleotide sequence: TGTGCCGGCACTCCGGGGGGGAAAGGGGCGAACTATGGCTACACCTTC. Protein sequence: CAGTPGGKGANYGYTF.

The chain couples TRBV12-3 or TRBV12-4 to TRBJ2-1; 12 nucleotides align to TRBD2. CDR3 length equals 15 residues. V was pared by 7 bases and J by 3 bases, with 4 bases of the junction left unmatched. The CDR3 loop reads CASNLAGGVYNEQFF. In DNA, the CDR3 is TGTGCCAGCAACCTAGCGGGAGGGGTCTACAATGAGCAGTTCTTC.

This clonotype was seen repeatedly, ten times or more. This chain links TRBV6-2 or TRBV6-3 with TRBJ1-5; TRBD1 agrees at 8 bases. The V and J ends lost 2 bases and 4 bases, in that order; junction bases with no gene match: 4. CDR3 length: 15 residues. Per the germline V gene, CDR1 is MNHEY and CDR2 is SVGEGT. The CDR3 here is CASSYRDRLNQPQHF. DNA of the CDR3: TGTGCCAGCAGTTACAGGGACAGGTTAAATCAGCCCCAGCATTTT.

Turning to this clonotype: One end of the junction fails to match germline, which may point to a read error. Here the CDR3 DNA reads TGTGCTAGCAGCTATGACCTAGCGTCAGGCGAGACCCAGTACTTC. Its translation is CASSYDLASGETQYF. The chain carries TRBV7-7 and TRBJ2-5; tentatively, D is TRBD2 (6 bases). This CDR3 has 15 amino acids. Germline V gives CDR1 SSHAT, CDR2 FNYEAQ (reference sequence).

This clonotype was seen once. Here the CDR3 DNA reads TGTGCCAGCCTGGCTGCCTCCCGCTCCTACAATGAGCAGTTCTTC. This translates into CASLAASRSYNEQFF. The chain couples TRBV7-2 to TRBJ2-1; D gene uncertain. V lost 8 bases to trimming and J lost 0 bases, with 14 bases between them. This CDR3 comprises 15 residues. Germline assignment: CDR1 SGHTA and CDR2 FQGNSA.

The V and J genes are TRBV15 and TRBJ2-3, with 7 bases identical to TRBD1. V gave up 3 bases and J gave up 4 bases; unmatched junction bases: 7. The CDR3 has 15 amino acids. Germline V gene data show CDR1 as LNHNV and CDR2 as YYDKDF (reference sequence). CDR3 in amino acids: CATSRLSGGADTQYF. For the CDR3, the DNA is TGTGCCACCAGCAGGTTGTCAGGGGGTGCAGATACGCAGTATTTT.